This is a list of T cell receptor beta chains from one sample in a study of Graves' ophthalmopathy and Graves' hyperthyroidism. TCRdb called the multiplex PCR reads again in MiXCR, with one record for every CDR3 protein. The data show around 660,000 distinct CDR3 sequences, about two fifths seen once. Sequencing used peripheral blood. These receptors were obtained from an adult man with Graves' ophthalmopathy. Both conserved end residues are trimmed from each CDR3. Fields, in order: V gene, D gene, J gene, CDR3 protein. A D gene is named only where the DNA matches it firmly.

>TRBV5-1|NA|TRBJ2-7
ASSSPGTSREQY
>TRBV27|TRBD2|TRBJ2-7
ASSLSGRGEQY
>TRBV6-5|NA|TRBJ1-1
ASSYVQARNEAF
>TRBV12-5|NA|TRBJ2-7
ASGLAEGVYEQY
>TRBV25-1|TRBD1|TRBJ2-2
AAQGVWTGELF
>TRBV9|NA|TRBJ2-1
ASSGQVSKEQF
>TRBV29-1|NA|TRBJ1-1
SLQPPNTEAF
>TRBV10-3|TRBD1|TRBJ1-3
ATTPGQGAGNTIY
>TRBV13|NA|TRBJ1-6
ASSQQSSPLH
>TRBV2|TRBD1|TRBJ1-1
ASRDRTMNTEAF
>TRBV20-1|NA|TRBJ1-3
SARDGGEGGNTIY
>TRBV7-2|NA|TRBJ2-7
ASSSGDTLYEQY
>TRBV2|TRBD1|TRBJ2-5
ASNPGQGVRETQY
>TRBV12-3/TRBV12-4|TRBD1|TRBJ2-7
ASSLPGQGLGEQY
>TRBV19|NA|TRBJ2-7
ASSYLEVRTYEQY
>TRBV20-1|NA|TRBJ1-4
SARSAFPTDEKLF
>TRBV25-1|NA|TRBJ1-6
ASSLSYYNSPLH
>TRBV7-8|TRBD1|TRBJ1-2
ASSFPGQGEGYT
>TRBV29-1|NA|TRBJ2-2
SVGRTGELV
>TRBV6-4|NA|TRBJ2-7
ASSGREPIEQY
>TRBV20-1|TRBD2|TRBJ2-7
SAREVAGEGYEQY
>TRBV7-6|NA|TRBJ1-6
ASSSTPNSPLH
>TRBV7-2|TRBD1|TRBJ1-1
ASSQIGGAGTEAF
>TRBV25-1|TRBD1|TRBJ2-2
ASRAGGLNTGELF
>TRBV24-1|TRBD2|TRBJ2-2
ATSEGSGRGELF